Listed below are T cell receptor beta chains from one sample, sequenced in a study of cytomegalovirus exposure and HLA in healthy donors. Libraries were prepared by immunoSEQ multiplex PCR; TCRdb keeps only in-frame clonotypes and omits some of them. This table holds about 62,000 clones, about 69% found once. What was sequenced was PBMCs. Every receptor here comes from a woman aged 25-40 years in good health and CMV-seronegative. CDR3s include the opening cysteine and the closing phenylalanine or tryptophan. The D gene is left open where the match is weak. Size tells how often a clone was seen (once, few, many) or the class of an expanded clone, and some rows leave it out.

j_call d_call clone_size v_call cdr3_nt cdr3_aa
TRBJ2-3 NA NA TRBV21-1 TGTGCCAGCAGGCGGATGTGGACAGAAGATACGCAGTATTTT CASRRMWTEDTQYF
TRBJ2-5 TRBD2 NA TRBV9 TGTGCCAGCAGCGCTCGGGGGGAAGGGACCCAGTACTTC CASSARGEGTQYF
TRBJ1-2 NA NA TRBV19 TGTGCCAGTAAGCAGGGCGGCAATGGCTACACCTTC CASKQGGNGYTF
TRBJ2-4 NA few TRBV7-8 TGTGCCAGCAGCTCTCCGGGAGACAAAAACATTCAGTACTTC CASSSPGDKNIQYF
TRBJ2-7 NA NA TRBV27 TGTGCCAGCAGTGTACTTAAATCGGGAGAGCTGCGGTACGAGCAGTACTTC CASSVLKSGELRYEQYF
TRBJ1-4 NA NA TRBV28 TGTGCCAGCAGTCCGGGAGGTACTAATGAAAAACTGTTTTTT CASSPGGTNEKLFF
TRBJ2-4 TRBD2 few TRBV28 TGTGCCAGCAGTTTTGGCGGGAGGGCAGGGGGCATTCAGTACTTC CASSFGGRAGGIQYF
TRBJ2-4 TRBD1 NA TRBV28 TGTGCCAGCAGGTGGACAGGCCTGGCCAAAAACATTCAGTACTTC CASRWTGLAKNIQYF
TRBJ1-2 NA NA TRBV27 TGTGCCAGCAGTTTCGGAGGGTTTAACTATGGCTACACCTTC CASSFGGFNYGYTF
TRBJ1-5 NA NA TRBV27 TGTGCCAGCAGTTTAGTCGGACAGAGCAATCAGCCCCAGCATTTT CASSLVGQSNQPQHF
TRBJ2-7 NA NA TRBV27 TGTGCCAGCAGTTTAAGGGGGACCCCTCTACAAGAGCAGTACTTC CASSLRGTPLQEQYF